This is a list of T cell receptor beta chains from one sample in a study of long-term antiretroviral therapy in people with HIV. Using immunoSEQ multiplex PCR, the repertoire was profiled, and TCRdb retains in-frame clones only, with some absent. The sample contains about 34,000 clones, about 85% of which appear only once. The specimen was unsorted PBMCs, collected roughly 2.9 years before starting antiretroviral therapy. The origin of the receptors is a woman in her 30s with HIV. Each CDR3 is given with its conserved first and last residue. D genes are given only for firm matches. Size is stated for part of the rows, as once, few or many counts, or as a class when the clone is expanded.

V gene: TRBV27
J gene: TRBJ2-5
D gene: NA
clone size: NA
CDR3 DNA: TGTGCCAGCAGTTTATTTCCGGGGGCCGGATGGACCCAGTACTTC
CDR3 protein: CASSLFPGAGWTQYF

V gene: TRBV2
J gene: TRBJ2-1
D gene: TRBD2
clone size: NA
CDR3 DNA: TGTGCCAGCCCCGATAGGGCTAGCGGGGTTTCCTACAATGAGCAGTTCTTC
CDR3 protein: CASPDRASGVSYNEQFF

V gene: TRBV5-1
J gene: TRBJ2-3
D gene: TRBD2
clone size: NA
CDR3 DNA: TGCGCCAGCAGCCACGGGACTAGCGGGGGCACAGATACGCAGTATTTT
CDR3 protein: CASSHGTSGGTDTQYF

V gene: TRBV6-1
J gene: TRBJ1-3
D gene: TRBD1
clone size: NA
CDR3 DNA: TGTGCCAGCAGTGATGACAGGGGATTAGGGAACACCATATATTTT
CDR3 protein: CASSDDRGLGNTIYF

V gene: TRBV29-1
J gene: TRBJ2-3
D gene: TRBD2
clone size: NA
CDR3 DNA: TGCAGCGTCTACATCTTTTCCGGGACTAGCAGTATAGATACGCAGTATTTT
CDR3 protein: CSVYIFSGTSSIDTQYF

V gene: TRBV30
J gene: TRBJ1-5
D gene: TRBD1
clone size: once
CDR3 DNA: TGTGCCTGGAGTCTGGACAGGAATCAGCCCCAGCATTTT
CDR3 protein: CAWSLDRNQPQHF

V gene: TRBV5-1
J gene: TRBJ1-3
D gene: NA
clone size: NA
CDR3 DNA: TGCGCCAGCAGCCAAATGGGACTTAACTCTGGAAACACCATATATTTT
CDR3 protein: CASSQMGLNSGNTIYF

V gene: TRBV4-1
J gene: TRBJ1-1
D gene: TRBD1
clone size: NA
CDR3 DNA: TGCGCCAGCAGCCAATTGGGACAGGGGGCATGGAACACTGAAGCTTTCTTT
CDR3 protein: CASSQLGQGAWNTEAFF

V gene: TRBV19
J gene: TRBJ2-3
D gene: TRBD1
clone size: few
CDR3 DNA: TGTGCCAGTAGTTCCGGGACAGACACAGATACGCAGTATTTT
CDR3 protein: CASSSGTDTDTQYF

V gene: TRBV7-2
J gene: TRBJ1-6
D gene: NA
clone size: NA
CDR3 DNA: TGTGCCAGCAGCTTACAGCTTTATTCACCCCTCCACTTT
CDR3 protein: CASSLQLYSPLHF

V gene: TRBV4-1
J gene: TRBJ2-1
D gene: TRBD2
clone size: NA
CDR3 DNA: TGCGCCAGCAGCCAAAGTGCTAGCGGGGGGGCTGATGAGCAGTTCTTC
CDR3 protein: CASSQSASGGADEQFF

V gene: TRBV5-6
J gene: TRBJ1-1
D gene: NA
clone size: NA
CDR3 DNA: TGTGCCAGCAGCTTGAGGCTACGTAAATCGAACACTGAAGCTTTCTTT
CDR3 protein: CASSLRLRKSNTEAFF

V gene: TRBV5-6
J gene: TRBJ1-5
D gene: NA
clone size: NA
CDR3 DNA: TGTGCCAGCAGCGATCAGAAACAGGTCGATCAGCCCCAGCATTTT
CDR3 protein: CASSDQKQVDQPQHF

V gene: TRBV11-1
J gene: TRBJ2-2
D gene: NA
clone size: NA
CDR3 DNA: TGTGCCAGCAGCTTAACGGGGGGCCGGGGCACCGGGGAGCTGTTTTTT
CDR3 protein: CASSLTGGRGTGELFF

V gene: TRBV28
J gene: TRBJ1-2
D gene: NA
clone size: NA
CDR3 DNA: TGTGCCAGCAGTTTGTTCCCTAACTATGGCTACACCTTC
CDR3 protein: CASSLFPNYGYTF

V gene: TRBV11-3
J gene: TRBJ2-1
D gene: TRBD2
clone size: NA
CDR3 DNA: TGTGCCAGCAGCTCGGGGGGGCCTACCAACAATGAGCAGTTCTTC
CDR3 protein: CASSSGGPTNNEQFF

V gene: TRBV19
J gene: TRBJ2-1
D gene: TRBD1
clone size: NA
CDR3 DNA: TGTGCCAGTAGTAATTACATGAGGACAGGGAGAAATTTCAATGAGCAGTTCTTC
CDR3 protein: CASSNYMRTGRNFNEQFF

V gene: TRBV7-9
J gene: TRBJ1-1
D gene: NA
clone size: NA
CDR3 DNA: TGTGCCAGCAGCCCGGGGGGAGGGGTTGCTTTCTTT
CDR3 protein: CASSPGGGVAFF

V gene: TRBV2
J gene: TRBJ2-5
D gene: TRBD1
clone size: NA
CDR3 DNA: TGTGCCAGCAGTGAGGCCGGGACAGGGGGGCAGACCCAGTACTTC
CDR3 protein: CASSEAGTGGQTQYF

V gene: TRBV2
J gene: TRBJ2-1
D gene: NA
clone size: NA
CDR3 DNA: TGTGCCAGCAGGGGGGACTCCTACAATGAGCAGTTCTTC
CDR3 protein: CASRGDSYNEQFF

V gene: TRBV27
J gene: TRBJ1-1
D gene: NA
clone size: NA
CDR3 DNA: TGTGCCAGCAGTCCTCAAGTTGGGACTGAAGCTTTCTTT
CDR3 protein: CASSPQVGTEAFF

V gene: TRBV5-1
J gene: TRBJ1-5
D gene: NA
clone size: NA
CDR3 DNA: TGCGCCAGCAGCCTCGACGGCAGACAAGAACAGCCCCAGCATTTT
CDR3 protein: CASSLDGRQEQPQHF

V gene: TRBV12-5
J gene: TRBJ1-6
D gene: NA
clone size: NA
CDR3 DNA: TGTGCTAGTGGTCCCTGCTGGGATTCACCCCTCCACTTT
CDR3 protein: CASGPCWDSPLHF

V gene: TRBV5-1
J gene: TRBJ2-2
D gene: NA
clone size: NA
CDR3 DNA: TGCGCCAGCAGCTTACAGGCCGGGGAGCTGTTTTTT
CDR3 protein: CASSLQAGELFF

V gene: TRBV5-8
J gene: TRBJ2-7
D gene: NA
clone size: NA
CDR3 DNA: TGTGCCAGCAGGGACGGGACGGCCGGGATCTACGAGCAGTACTTC
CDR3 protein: CASRDGTAGIYEQYF

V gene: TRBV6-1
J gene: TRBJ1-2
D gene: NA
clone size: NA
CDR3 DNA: TGTGCCAGCAGTGAAAGGAGGGGGGTCACTTGGGATGGCTACACCTTC
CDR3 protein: CASSERRGVTWDGYTF

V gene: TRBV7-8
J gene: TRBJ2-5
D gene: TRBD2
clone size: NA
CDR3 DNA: TGTGCCAGCAGCTTAGGCATTAAGCGGGGGGGCGGAGAGACCCAGTACTTC
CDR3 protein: CASSLGIKRGGGETQYF

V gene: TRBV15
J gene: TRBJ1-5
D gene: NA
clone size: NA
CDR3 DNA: TGTGCCACCAGCAGAGATCAACAGCCCCAGCATTTT
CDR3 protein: CATSRDQQPQHF

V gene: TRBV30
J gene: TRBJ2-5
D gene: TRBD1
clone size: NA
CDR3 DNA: TGTGCCTGGACCCCAGGGGGTCAAGAGACCCAGTACTTC
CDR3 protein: CAWTPGGQETQYF

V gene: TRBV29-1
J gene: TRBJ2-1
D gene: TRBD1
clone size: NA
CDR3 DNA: TGCAGCGCGGGACAGGCAGGCTCCTACAATGAGCAGTTCTTC
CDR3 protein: CSAGQAGSYNEQFF

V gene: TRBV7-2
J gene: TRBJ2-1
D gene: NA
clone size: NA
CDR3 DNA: TGTGCCAGCAGCTCCACCACCCTCGAGCAGTTCTTC
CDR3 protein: CASSSTTLEQFF

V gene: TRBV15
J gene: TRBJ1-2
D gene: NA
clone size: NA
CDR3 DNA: TGTGCCACCAGCAGAGATGGGACCCTGACTAACTATGGCTACACCTTC
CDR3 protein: CATSRDGTLTNYGYTF

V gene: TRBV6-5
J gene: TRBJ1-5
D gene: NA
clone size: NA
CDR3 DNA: TGTGCCAGCAGCCAAAGCGGGGGAGGGGAGCAGCCCCAGCATTTT
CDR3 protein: CASSQSGGGEQPQHF

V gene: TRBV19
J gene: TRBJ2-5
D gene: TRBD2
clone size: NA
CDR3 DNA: TGTGCCAGTAGTCCCACGGCGGGGGGCGGTTCTTATGAGACCCAGTACTTC
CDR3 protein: CASSPTAGGGSYETQYF

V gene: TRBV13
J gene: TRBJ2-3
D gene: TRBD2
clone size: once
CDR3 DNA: TGTGCCAGCAGCCCCCGACAATCTAGCGGAGCCCCCCGTACGCAGTATTTT
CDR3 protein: CASSPRQSSGAPRTQYF

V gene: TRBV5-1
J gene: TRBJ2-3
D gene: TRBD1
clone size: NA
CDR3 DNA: TGCGCCAGCAGCTTGGAGGGACAGCACACAGATACGCAGTATTTT
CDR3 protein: CASSLEGQHTDTQYF

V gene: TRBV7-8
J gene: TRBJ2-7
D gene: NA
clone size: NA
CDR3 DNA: TGTGCCAGCAGCTCCCCTAGAGGGGGCGAGCAGTACTTC
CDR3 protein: CASSSPRGGEQYF

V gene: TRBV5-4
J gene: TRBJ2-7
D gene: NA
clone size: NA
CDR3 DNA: TGTGCCAGCAGCAGGACGGATAGCTCCTACGAGCAGTACTTC
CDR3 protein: CASSRTDSSYEQYF

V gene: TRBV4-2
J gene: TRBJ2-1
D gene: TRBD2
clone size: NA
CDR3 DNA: TGTGCCAGCAGCTCTAGCGGCAATGAGCAGTTCTTC
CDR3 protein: CASSSSGNEQFF

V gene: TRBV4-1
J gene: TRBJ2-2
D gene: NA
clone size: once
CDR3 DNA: TGCGCCAGCAGCCTACCCAGGGCCCTGGGAGGAACCGGGGAGCTGTTTTTT
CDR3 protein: CASSLPRALGGTGELFF

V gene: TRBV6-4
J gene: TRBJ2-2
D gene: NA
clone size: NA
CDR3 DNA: TGTGCCAGCAGTGCTGACCCAACCACCGGGGAGCTGTTTTTT
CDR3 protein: CASSADPTTGELFF

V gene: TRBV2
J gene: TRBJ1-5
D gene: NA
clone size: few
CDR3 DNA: TGTGCCAGCAGTGAACTTGGGGGAGGAAGGGAGCCCCAGCATTTT
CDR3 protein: CASSELGGGREPQHF

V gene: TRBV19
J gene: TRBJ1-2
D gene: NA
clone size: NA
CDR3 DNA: TGTGCCAGTAGTACAGTAGTCGGAGCAAACTATGGCTACACCTTC
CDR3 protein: CASSTVVGANYGYTF

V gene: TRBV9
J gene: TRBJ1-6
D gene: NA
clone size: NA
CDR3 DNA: TGTGCCAGCAGCGCCCGGAATTCACCCCTCCACTTT
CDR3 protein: CASSARNSPLHF

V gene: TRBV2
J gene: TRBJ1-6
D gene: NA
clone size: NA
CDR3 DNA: TGTGCCAGCAGTGAACGACAGCTCCATAATTCACCCCTCCACTTT
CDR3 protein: CASSERQLHNSPLHF

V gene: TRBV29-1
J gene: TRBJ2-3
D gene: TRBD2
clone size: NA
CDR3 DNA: TGCAGCGTACTAGCGGGGGGGCCATATACGCAGTATTTT
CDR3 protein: CSVLAGGPYTQYF

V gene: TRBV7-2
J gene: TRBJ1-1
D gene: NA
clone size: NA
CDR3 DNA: TGTGCCAGCAGTTTCCTGGTGGGGGAAATTGGCGTGAACACTGAAGCTTTCTTT
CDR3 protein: CASSFLVGEIGVNTEAFF

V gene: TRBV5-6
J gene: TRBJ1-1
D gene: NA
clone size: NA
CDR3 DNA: TGTGCCAGCAGACGACAGAACACTGAAGCTTTCTTT
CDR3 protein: CASRRQNTEAFF

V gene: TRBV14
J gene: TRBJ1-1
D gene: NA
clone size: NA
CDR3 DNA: TGTGCCAGCAGCATACCCGGGACACAGAACACTGAAGCTTTCTTT
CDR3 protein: CASSIPGTQNTEAFF

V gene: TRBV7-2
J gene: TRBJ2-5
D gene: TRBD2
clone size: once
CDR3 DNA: TGTGCCAGCAGCTTAGCGCCAGACATCGCTGGGCTAGCGGGGCAGACCCAGTACTTC
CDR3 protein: CASSLAPDIAGLAGQTQYF

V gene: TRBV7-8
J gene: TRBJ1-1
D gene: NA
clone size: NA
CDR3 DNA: TGTGCCAGCAGCTTATATGGGTTGGGTTCTGGGGCTTTCTTT
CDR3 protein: CASSLYGLGSGAFF

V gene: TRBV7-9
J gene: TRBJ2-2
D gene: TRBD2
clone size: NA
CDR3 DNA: TGTGCCAGCAGGTCGGGGGGAGGCTACCTAACGAACACCGGGGAGCTGTTTTTT
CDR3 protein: CASRSGGGYLTNTGELFF

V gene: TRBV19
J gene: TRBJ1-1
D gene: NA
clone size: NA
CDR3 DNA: TGTGCCAGTGGGAGGAACCGCTATAACACTGAAGCTTTCTTT
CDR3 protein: CASGRNRYNTEAFF

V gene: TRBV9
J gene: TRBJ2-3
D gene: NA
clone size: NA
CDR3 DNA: TGTGCCAGCAGCGTAGTTTTCGGGGGCGCAGATACGCAGTATTTT
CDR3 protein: CASSVVFGGADTQYF

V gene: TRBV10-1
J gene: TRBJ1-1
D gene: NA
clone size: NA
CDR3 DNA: TGCGCCAGCAGTGAGTCGACGGCCCTCACTGAAGCTTTCTTT
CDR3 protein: CASSESTALTEAFF

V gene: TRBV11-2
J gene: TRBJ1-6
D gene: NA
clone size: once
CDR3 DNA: TGTGCCAGCAGCTTTCCCCAGGGATCCTATAATTCACCCCTCCACTTT
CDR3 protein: CASSFPQGSYNSPLHF

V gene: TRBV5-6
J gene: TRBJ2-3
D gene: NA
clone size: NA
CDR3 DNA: TGTGCCAGCAGTGGGGTAGGGGATACGCAGTATTTT
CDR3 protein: CASSGVGDTQYF

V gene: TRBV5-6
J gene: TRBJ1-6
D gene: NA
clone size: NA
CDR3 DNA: TGTGCCAGCAGCCCCGACAGGAATTCACCCCTCCACTTT
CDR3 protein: CASSPDRNSPLHF

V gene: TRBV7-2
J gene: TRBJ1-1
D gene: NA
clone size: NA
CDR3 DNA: TGTGCCAGCAGCTTAGGCCAGCCAGGGTTCGATGAAGCTTTCTTT
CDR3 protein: CASSLGQPGFDEAFF

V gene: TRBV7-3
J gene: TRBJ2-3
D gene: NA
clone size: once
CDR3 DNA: TGTGCCAGCAGCTTAAGGTCGCGGGGGCGCACAGATACGCAGTATTTT
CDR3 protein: CASSLRSRGRTDTQYF